The following is a TCR beta chain sequence with its context. Clones were sequenced by immunoSEQ multiplex PCR, and TCRdb holds only the in-frame ones, with some missing. The sample has over 60,000 clones; about 82% are singletons. These data are taken from a study of control samples from healthy donors and cancer patients. The receptor was derived from a man in his forties in good health. Material: blood.

CDR3 DNA: TGTGCCAGCAGTCCGGGACAGGGTTACACAGATACGCAGTATTTT. Residues: CASSPGQGYTDTQYF. This chain uses TRBV5-6 with TRBJ2-3, with 9 bases that match TRBD1. V trimming: 5 bases; J trimming: 2 bases; junction bases outside the gene matches: 6. Germline lookup yields CDR1 SGHDT and CDR2 YYEEEE. This CDR3 has 15 residues.